Listed below are T cell receptor beta chains from one sample, sequenced in a study of control samples from healthy donors and cancer patients. Clones were sequenced by immunoSEQ multiplex PCR, and TCRdb holds only the in-frame ones, with some missing. The data show fewer than 500,000 clones, approximately 92% seen once. Specimen: PBMCs. These receptor sequences come from a man aged 35 to 55 with head and neck cancer. Both conserved end residues are trimmed from each CDR3.

j_call v_call cdr3_length cdr3_aa
TRBJ2-7 TRBV19 9 ASSWGYEQY
TRBJ1-5 TRBV6-5 11 ASRPSWGGTQH
TRBJ2-7 TRBV9 13 ASSAGTSGGYEQY
TRBJ2-1 TRBV2 12 ASSATTAYNEQF
TRBJ1-1 TRBV6-6 15 ASSHYPGQGLNTEAF
TRBJ1-5 TRBV7-2 14 ASSDYIRTDYQPQH
TRBJ2-3 TRBV4-2 14 ASSQDQDGLSDTQY
TRBJ2-7 TRBV5-6 12 ASTRGQGLYEQY
TRBJ2-2 TRBV7-3 13 ASRPGSRSTGELF
TRBJ2-1 TRBV29-1 13 SVPTATSGGVEQF
TRBJ1-5 TRBV5-5 13 ASSLDRTDYQPQH
TRBJ2-5 TRBV12-5 13 ASGSQTGYRETQY
TRBJ2-3 TRBV7-3 11 ASSPGQEGTQY
TRBJ1-1 TRBV10-1 14 ASTQRDRGSGTEAF
TRBJ1-2 TRBV29-1 13 SVVDRDRGLGGYT
TRBJ2-2 TRBV4-3 14 ASSQDRGVNTGELF
TRBJ1-1 TRBV11-2 8 ASSFLRAF
TRBJ2-7 TRBV29-1 13 SVEDNTGGEHEQY
TRBJ2-3 TRBV7-3 9 ASSPRDTQY
TRBJ1-3 TRBV7-9 12 ASSFGSSGNTIY
TRBJ2-1 TRBV28 12 ASSLTGWDNEQF
TRBJ1-5 TRBV5-1 15 ASSPEGFPFDNQPQH
TRBJ1-1 TRBV2 10 ASSGDTGVAF
TRBJ2-1 TRBV6-5 12 ASIADRVGGEQF
TRBJ1-2 TRBV19 12 ASSIEGQVYGYT
TRBJ1-5 TRBV4-1 13 ASSQAQDSNQPQH
TRBJ2-5 TRBV9 14 ASSVEAGANQETQY
TRBJ2-1 TRBV13 14 ASSLWGGRAGDEQF
TRBJ2-1 TRBV4-1 12 ASKREGGNNEQF
TRBJ1-1 TRBV6-5 12 ASRTSRDSTEAF
TRBJ2-7 TRBV2 10 ATAGGSDEQY
TRBJ2-3 TRBV5-4 11 ASRPRDTDTQY
TRBJ2-1 TRBV14 12 ASTPRLADNEQF
TRBJ2-7 TRBV27 12 ASSSRQAAYEQY
TRBJ2-5 TRBV2 13 ASSEARQPQETQY
TRBJ2-7 TRBV7-2 9 ASSFRHEQY
TRBJ1-5 TRBV4-1 12 ASSPRGGDQPQH
TRBJ2-5 TRBV9 13 ASSVVGGAWETQY
TRBJ2-2 TRBV27 15 ASRAAGGASIYGELF
TRBJ2-5 TRBV6-6 12 ASSGTSSGETQY